This is a list of T cell receptor beta chains from one sample in a study of OX40 agonist ivuxolimab in advanced cancers. Profiling relied on immunoSEQ multiplex PCR, and the TCRdb table lists in-frame clones only, not all of them. The table shows around 63,000 clones, with more than 70% occurring only once. The input for sequencing was CD4+ or CD8+ T cells sorted from blood, taken in a trial of the OX40 agonist ivuxolimab. These receptors were taken from an adult with an advanced solid tumor such as melanoma, head and neck, liver or kidney cancer. Both conserved end residues are part of each CDR3. Each record gives: J gene, V gene, D gene, clone size, CDR3 DNA, CDR3 protein. A D gene is named only where the DNA matches it firmly. The size entry is marked missing in some rows and otherwise reads once, few, many or a size class.

TRBJ2-2 TRBV21-1 - - TGTGCCAGCGGGGACAGGGAGAACACCGGGGAGCTGTTTTTT CASGDRENTGELFF
TRBJ2-3 TRBV5-1 - - TGCGCCAGCAGCTTGGAGGACTACCACGATACGCAGTATTTT CASSLEDYHDTQYF
TRBJ2-5 TRBV4-1 - few TGCGCCAGCAGCCTTTTACAGGGCGGGACCCAGTACTTC CASSLLQGGTQYF
TRBJ2-7 TRBV30 - - TGTGCCTGGAGTTCAGGGGCCCCCTACGAGCAGTACTTC CAWSSGAPYEQYF
TRBJ1-1 TRBV7-9 - - TGTGCCAGCAGGTTTACAGAGCTAGCTGAAGCTTTCTTT CASRFTELAEAFF
TRBJ1-1 TRBV6-5 TRBD1 - TGTGCCAGCGGACAGGAGGGGGACACTGAAGCTTTCTTT CASGQEGDTEAFF
TRBJ2-7 TRBV5-5 TRBD1 - TGTGCCAGCGGCTCCGGACAGGGGAGAACCTACGAGCAGTACTTC CASGSGQGRTYEQYF
TRBJ1-2 TRBV30 - - TGTGCCTGGAGTGTATGGGGCAGGGACTATGGCTACACCTTC CAWSVWGRDYGYTF
TRBJ2-7 TRBV6-1 TRBD1 - TGTGCCAGCAGTGAACCGGGACAGTCTAGTGAGCAGTACTTC CASSEPGQSSEQYF
TRBJ2-5 TRBV5-4 - - TGTGCCAGCAGCTTGGGTCAGCAAGAGACCCAGTACTTC CASSLGQQETQYF
TRBJ2-7 TRBV2 - - TGTGCCAGCAGTGTTGGCTTTCCGGGGGCATCGGGCGAGCAGTACTTC CASSVGFPGASGEQYF